This T cell receptor (beta chain) comes out of a study of T-cell reconstitution after alpha-beta-depleted transplantation in children. Whole-study results and caveats: Approximately two months post-transplant, alpha-beta T cells reportedly originated from several hundred expanded graft clones. Counts and diversity of T cells one year after transplant came mostly from newly produced T cells. Certain patients had high TCRbeta diversity at day 60, and it came from recipient T cells and thymic progenitors that survived.

On this clonotype itself: Antigen specificity is unknown.

The germline V gene has CDR1 SGHRS and CDR2 YFSETQ. With 4 bases clipped from V and 3 bases from J, the junction kept 13 bases outside the gene matches. The CDR3 is made up of 18 amino acids. A library of TCRbeta sequences, prepared with unique molecular identifiers, was generated. TCRdb re-derived calls from the PCR reads in MiXCR, one entry per CDR3 protein. The table includes fewer than 500,000 distinct CDR3 sequences, around 46% detected once. This TCR was sampled from a girl between 2 and 10 years old with aplastic anemia, due to receive a stem cell transplant. The chain couples TRBV5-1 to TRBJ1-1; 12 bases align to TRBD1. The source material was PBMCs, sampled before TCRalphabeta/CD19-depleted stem cell transplant. In DNA, the CDR3 is TGCGCCAGCAGCCCTTACACCGGGACAGGGGGCTTGGACACTGAAGCTTTCTTT. Translating it yields CASSPYTGTGGLDTEAFF.